These 14 T cell receptor beta chains share one sample of origin, sequenced in a study of blood T cell repertoires in COVID-19. The table came from immunoSEQ multiplex PCR; TCRdb's copy has only in-frame clones and leaves some out. The sample has under 400,000 clones, approximately 89% seen once; the top ten hold 3% to 4.5%. Material: peripheral blood. These receptors were collected from a woman aged 55-75 years with COVID-19, enrolled during active disease.

The V and J genes are TRBV4-1 and TRBJ1-1, with D possibly being TRBD1 (5 bases). V was clipped by 0 bases and J by 4 bases, with 12 bases between them. Germline V gene sequence: CDR1 MGHRA, CDR2 YSYEKL. The CDR3 is 15 amino acids. CDR3: CASSQDGGRVTEAFF. Here the CDR3 DNA reads TGCGCCAGCAGCCAAGATGGGGGGAGAGTCACTGAAGCTTTCTTT.

About this clone: Other DNA sequences within the sample encode an identical CDR3. V usage is TRBV7-9 and J usage is TRBJ1-1; D may be TRBD1 (6 bases). The germline V gene encodes CDR1 SEHNR and CDR2 FQNEAQ (reference sequence). This CDR3 is 13 amino acids long. Trimming took 6 bases from V and 1 from J, leaving 9 bases between them. CDR3 region: CASRPQGNTEAFF. As DNA, the CDR3 is TGTGCCAGCAGACCACAGGGGAACACTGAAGCTTTCTTT.

The chain has TRBV5-1 and TRBJ2-2, with 7 bases fitting TRBD1. Per the germline V gene, CDR1 is SGHRS and CDR2 is YFSETQ. This CDR3 contains 15 residues. After removal of 0 bases from V and 3 bases from J, the junction contained 2 bases not matched to a gene. CDR3: CASSLDRGDTGELFF. CDR3 sequence (DNA): TGCGCCAGCAGCTTGGACAGGGGAGACACCGGGGAGCTGTTTTTT.

The gene calls are TRBV29-1 and TRBJ1-2, with TRBD1 as a possible D gene (6 bases). Germline V gene sequence: CDR1 SQVTM, CDR2 ANQGSEA. The CDR3 extends over 13 amino acids. V lost 6 bases to trimming and J lost 0 bases, with 11 bases between them. The CDR3 DNA sequence: TGCAGCGTGCACAGGGAAGCTAACTATGGCTACACCTTC. Residues: CSVHREANYGYTF.

The chain joins TRBV18 to TRBJ2-5, with 9 nucleotides matching TRBD1. Trimming at V came to 3 bases and at J to 1 base, leaving 6 bases not matched to a gene. CDR1 and CDR2 (germline): KGHSH, LQKENI. The CDR3 has 16 amino acids. CDR3 sequence: CASSPYRDRVQETQYF. The CDR3 coding sequence is TGTGCCAGCTCACCGTACCGGGACAGGGTCCAAGAGACCCAGTACTTC.

The chain links TRBV28 to TRBJ1-3; weak D call: TRBD1 (5 bases). The CDR3 contains 16 residues. The V end lost 7 bases, the J end lost 3 bases, and 19 bases lay between the germline ends. Germline V gene lookup returns CDR1 MDHEN and CDR2 SYDVKM. The CDR3 protein is CASTPRRVRVGNTIYF. CDR3 bases: TGTGCCAGCACCCCCCGCAGGGTTCGGGTTGGAAACACCATATATTTT.

This rearrangement joins TRBV5-1 to TRBJ2-1, with D possibly TRBD2 on 6 matching bases. V lost 0 bases to trimming and J lost 4 bases, with 17 bases between them. Germline V CDR1 and CDR2: SGHRS, YFSETQ. CDR3 size: 17 residues. The CDR3 spells CASSLGRRDSVYNEQFF. The CDR3 DNA is TGCGCCAGCAGCTTGGGCCGCCGGGACTCGGTTTACAATGAGCAGTTCTTC.

The chain has TRBV11-2 and TRBJ2-1; 7 bases fit TRBD1. This CDR3 has 15 amino acids. The germline V gene has CDR1 SGHAT and CDR2 FQNNGV. The V gene end was trimmed by 7 bases and the J gene end by 4 bases; junction bases not matched to a gene: 10. CDR3 sequence reads: CASTQGVGPYNEQFF. CDR3 coding DNA: TGTGCCAGCACCCAGGGGGTGGGCCCGTACAATGAGCAGTTCTTC. Complete variable domain (other parts from reference TRBV11-2 and TRBJ2-1): EAGVAQSPRYKIIEKRQSVAFWCNPISGHATLYWYQQILGQGPKLLIQFQNNGVVDDSQLPKDRFSAERLKGVDSTLKIQPAKLEDSAVYLCASTQGVGPYNEQFFGPGTRLTVL.

The J gene is TRBJ1-4, the V gene TRBV6-6; unclear D gene. The CDR3 has 16 residues. Trimming shortened V by 0 bases and J by 1 base, and 9 bases separated the two germline ends. CDR1 is MNHNY and CDR2 is SVGAGI in the germline V gene (reference sequence). CDR3 in amino acids: CASSYSAGRTNEKLFF. The CDR3 nucleotides are TGTGCCAGCAGTTACTCGGCAGGAAGAACTAATGAAAAACTGTTTTTT.

V gene TRBV3-1 (or the pseudogene TRBV3-2) combines with J gene TRBJ1-1, with D unclear. The CDR3 extends over 13 amino acids. V was shortened by 1 base and J by 7 bases, with 10 bases between the two germline ends. Germline V gene data show CDR1 as LGHDT and CDR2 as YNNKEL (reference sequence). CDR3 protein: CASSQGRIFEAFF. The CDR3 coding sequence is TGTGCCAGCAGCCAAGGGCGGATATTTGAAGCTTTCTTT.

The rearrangement uses TRBV10-1 and TRBJ1-1; 7 bases match TRBD1. CDR1 is WNHNN and CDR2 is SYGVQD in the germline V gene (reference sequence). The junction had 11 bases not matched to a gene; V was cut back by 6 bases and J by 1 base. There are 16 residues in the CDR3. CDR3 bases: TGCGCCAGCAGAAAGATGACAAAGGGGGCGAACACTGAAGCTTTCTTT. Translation gives CASRKMTKGANTEAFF.

The chain has TRBV7-9 and TRBJ2-1; 8 positions agree with TRBD1. Germline values: CDR1 SEHNR, CDR2 FQNEAQ (reference sequence). The V and J ends lost 7 bases and 1 base, in that order; junction bases with no gene match: 9. The CDR3 consists of 16 residues. Written as DNA, the CDR3 is TGTGCCAGCACCCGACCCACAGGGGGGTCCTACAATGAGCAGTTCTTC. Translation gives CASTRPTGGSYNEQFF.

The rearrangement links TRBV7-9 to TRBJ2-7; 9 nucleotides line up with TRBD2. The CDR3 spans 14 residues. The germline V gene encodes CDR1 SEHNR and CDR2 FQNEAQ (reference sequence). J was trimmed by 2 bases and V by 3 bases; bases with no gene match: 2. The CDR3 coding sequence is TGTGCCAGCAGCTTGGGGACTAGCCCCTACGAGCAGTACTTC. It yields the protein CASSLGTSPYEQYF.

The genes are TRBV27 and TRBJ2-3; D is uncertain. CDR3 size: 14 residues. Looked up from germline, CDR1 is MNHEY and CDR2 is SMNVEV (reference sequence). With 3 bases removed from V and 3 bases from J, the gap between germline ends came to 10 bases. The CDR3 sequence: CASSLRPRTDTQYF. CDR3 sequence (DNA): TGTGCCAGCAGTTTGAGACCGAGGACAGATACGCAGTATTTT.